These T cell receptor beta chains were read from a single sample in a study of T cells in Graves' hyperthyroidism and ophthalmopathy. MiXCR, run by TCRdb on the multiplex PCR reads, gives a single entry per CDR3 protein. The sample lists approximately 350,000 distinct CDR3 sequences; around 15% were seen once. Material: blood. The receptors shown here come from a woman between 55 and 75 years old with Graves' ophthalmopathy. CDR3s include the opening cysteine and the closing phenylalanine or tryptophan. The D gene is left open where the match is weak. Size is omitted from some rows. Given values are once, few, many or a class for expanded clones.

clone size: many; J gene: TRBJ2-5; D gene: -; V gene: TRBV11-2; CDR3 protein: CASSLTSETQYF; CDR3 DNA: TGTGCCAGCAGCTTGACTTCGGAGACCCAGTACTTC
clone size: few; J gene: TRBJ1-1; D gene: -; V gene: TRBV5-1; CDR3 protein: CASPAARGGGTEAFF; CDR3 DNA: TGCGCCAGCCCCGCAGCTCGGGGTGGCGGTACTGAAGCTTTCTTT
clone size: few; J gene: TRBJ1-6; D gene: -; V gene: TRBV7-9; CDR3 protein: CASTAAGDNSPLHF; CDR3 DNA: TGTGCCAGCACCGCCGCAGGGGATAATTCACCCCTCCACTTT
clone size: few; J gene: TRBJ2-7; D gene: TRBD2; V gene: TRBV9; CDR3 protein: CASSVDPLAGTSYEQYF; CDR3 DNA: TGTGCCAGCAGCGTAGACCCCTTAGCGGGAACTTCCTACGAGCAGTACTTC
clone size: many; J gene: TRBJ1-1; D gene: -; V gene: TRBV28; CDR3 protein: CASSFRDYRETEAFF; CDR3 DNA: TGTGCCAGCAGTTTCCGTGATTACAGGGAAACTGAAGCTTTCTTT
clone size: many; J gene: TRBJ2-1; D gene: -; V gene: TRBV27; CDR3 protein: CASSPDMGNEQFF; CDR3 DNA: TGTGCCAGCAGTCCCGACATGGGCAATGAGCAGTTCTTC
clone size: many; J gene: TRBJ2-1; D gene: -; V gene: TRBV28; CDR3 protein: CASSLRGLGINEQFF; CDR3 DNA: TGTGCCAGCAGTCTTAGGGGACTGGGAATCAATGAGCAGTTCTTC
clone size: many; J gene: TRBJ2-2; D gene: TRBD2; V gene: TRBV12-5; CDR3 protein: CASGRSAGGAFGELFF; CDR3 DNA: TGTGCTAGTGGCCGCTCAGCGGGAGGGGCCTTCGGGGAGCTGTTTTTT
clone size: -; J gene: TRBJ2-1; D gene: TRBD2; V gene: TRBV10-2; CDR3 protein: CASSERAGGTTSYNEQFF; CDR3 DNA: TGCGCCAGCAGTGAAAGAGCGGGAGGGACAACAAGCTACAATGAGCAGTTCTTC
clone size: many; J gene: TRBJ2-1; D gene: TRBD2; V gene: TRBV29-1; CDR3 protein: CSVKTSGRINEQFF; CDR3 DNA: TGCAGCGTCAAGACTAGCGGGAGGATCAATGAGCAGTTCTTC
clone size: -; J gene: TRBJ2-7; D gene: -; V gene: TRBV19; CDR3 protein: CASSSGFSYEQYF; CDR3 DNA: TGTGCCAGTAGTTCGGGTTTCTCCTACGAGCAGTACTTC
clone size: -; J gene: TRBJ2-2; D gene: -; V gene: TRBV7-6; CDR3 protein: CASSLVPAMTGELFF; CDR3 DNA: TGTGCCAGCAGCTTAGTGCCGGCGATGACCGGGGAGCTGTTTTTT
clone size: -; J gene: TRBJ2-5; D gene: TRBD2; V gene: TRBV20-1; CDR3 protein: CSASPASGSIGQETQYF; CDR3 DNA: TGCAGTGCTAGTCCCGCTAGCGGGAGTATAGGTCAAGAGACCCAGTACTTC
clone size: -; J gene: TRBJ2-3; D gene: TRBD2; V gene: TRBV5-1; CDR3 protein: CASSPGLAGSSTDTQYF; CDR3 DNA: TGCGCCAGCAGCCCGGGACTAGCGGGATCTAGCACAGATACGCAGTATTTT
clone size: -; J gene: TRBJ2-2; D gene: TRBD2; V gene: TRBV30; CDR3 protein: CAWSGGLGGTGELFF; CDR3 DNA: TGTGCCTGGAGTGGGGGACTAGGAGGGACCGGGGAGCTGTTTTTT
clone size: -; J gene: TRBJ2-1; D gene: -; V gene: TRBV4-1; CDR3 protein: CASSQDPLANEQFF; CDR3 DNA: TGCGCCAGCAGCCAAGATCCTCTGGCGAATGAGCAGTTCTTC